Each of the 32 T cell receptor beta chains below was sequenced from the same sample in a study of CD8 T cells in ankylosing spondylitis (dated by TCRdb to the late 2010s). General findings and caveats noted by the study authors: A TCR beta motif of several highly homologous amino acid variants appeared characteristic of blood from ankylosing spondylitis patients.

Libraries were prepared through 5' RACE. Sequencing was performed on an Illumina HiSeq 2500. TCRdb handled the public reads itself, with Q25 trimming in fastp and clone calling in MiXCR, and kept productive beta chains. For every CDR3 protein sequence, its rows merge into one entry that carries the most common genes and DNA. This sample gives some 330,000 distinct CDR3 sequences in total; 6.5% to 10% of them show up just once. The biggest ten clones account for about 14% of the sample. For these receptors, no antigen is known. The specimen sequenced was blood, either unsorted or a sorted T cell fraction (not recorded which). These TCRs come from a male donor with ankylosing spondylitis.

The chain joins TRBV2 to TRBJ2-7; weak D call: TRBD2 (6 bases). Germline V gene data show CDR1 as SNHLY and CDR2 as FYNNEI. The CDR3 is made up of 14 amino acids. Trimming took 3 bases from V and 7 from J, leaving 16 bases between them. In DNA, the CDR3 is TGTGCCAGCAGTGACGGGATAGCGGTAGAAGAGCAGTACTTC. This gives the protein CASSDGIAVEEQYF.

The CDR3 loop is CASSQAGTSFATQYF. The CDR3, as DNA: TGTGCCAGCAGCCAAGCCGGGACTAGCTTTGCGACCCAGTACTTC. This sequence joins TRBV3-1 and TRBJ2-5, with 9 nucleotides matching TRBD2. The junction had 7 bases not matched to a gene; V was cut back by 1 base and J by 7 bases. The CDR3 consists of 15 residues. Germline V gene data show CDR1 as LGHDT and CDR2 as YNNKEL (reference sequence).

This clonotype was picked up many times. DNA of the CDR3: TGTGCCAGCAGCTTTGGGGAAGGACTAGCGGCTACCTACGAGCAGTACTTC. Its translation: CASSFGEGLAATYEQYF. J is TRBJ2-7 and V is TRBV7-8; 10 nucleotides align to TRBD2. Germline lookup yields CDR1 SGHVS and CDR2 FQNEAQ. This CDR3 has 17 amino acids. The J segment lost 2 bases and the V segment lost 3 bases, leaving 10 bases of the junction unmatched.

This clonotype was observed at least ten times. The chain uses TRBV5-1 and TRBJ2-3; D perhaps matches TRBD2 (5 bases). CDR3 size: 15 residues. CDR1 and CDR2 (germline): SGHRS, YFSETQ. V gave up 4 bases and J gave up 2 bases, with 14 bases separating them. DNA for the CDR3: TGCGCCAGCAGCCTACAGCGGCACTACACAGATACGCAGTATTTT. This gives the protein CASSLQRHYTDTQYF.

This clonotype was detected a few times. Here the CDR3 reads CASSWTGLPYEQYF. In DNA, the CDR3 is TGTGCCAGCAGTTGGACAGGGCTTCCCTACGAGCAGTACTTC. The rearrangement links TRBV12-3 or TRBV12-4 to TRBJ2-7; TRBD1 agrees at 8 bases. The CDR3 runs to 14 residues. V lost 4 bases to trimming and J lost 2 bases; unmatched junction nucleotides: 4.

There are many counts of this clonotype. The CDR3 DNA is TGCGCCAGCAGCTGGGACAGCCCAAATGAAAAACTGTTTTTT. The encoded protein is CASSWDSPNEKLFF. This sequence joins TRBV5-1 and TRBJ1-4; 7 bases agree with TRBD1. Looked up from germline, CDR1 is SGHRS and CDR2 is YFSETQ. CDR3 length: 14 amino acids. Trimming at V came to 3 bases and at J to 5 bases, leaving 4 bases not matched to a gene.

A few counts support this clonotype. The chain couples TRBV6-2 or TRBV6-3 to TRBJ1-4, with unresolved D. This CDR3 has 13 amino acids. Germline CDR1 and CDR2: MNHEY and SVGEGT. Deletions cut 10 bases from V and 11 bases from J, with 20 bases between. CDR3 nucleotide sequence: TGTGCCATTCTGGGCAGCGGACCAAGGAAACTGTTTTTT. This codes for CAILGSGPRKLFF.

This CDR3 reads CATSHAGTGFRKLFF. In nucleotides, the CDR3 is TGTGCCACCAGCCATGCCGGGACAGGGTTTCGGAAACTGTTTTTT. The chain joins TRBV15 to TRBJ1-4; TRBD1 agrees at 9 bases. The CDR3 consists of 15 residues. Germline lookup yields CDR1 LNHNV and CDR2 YYDKDF (reference sequence). Trimming cost V 5 bases and J 11 bases; bases outside gene matches: 12.

The chain couples TRBV11-3 to TRBJ1-2; TRBD1 matches at 8 bases. Germline values: CDR1 SGHNT, CDR2 YENEEA. The CDR3 consists of 15 residues. J gave up 4 bases and V 5 bases, and 9 bases lay outside the gene matches. CDR3 nucleotide sequence: TGTGCCAGCAGCGCCCGGACAGGGTCTTTCTATGGCTACACCTTC. Encoded protein: CASSARTGSFYGYTF.

V gene TRBV20-1 combines with J gene TRBJ2-1; 15 bases fit TRBD2. The germline CDR1 and CDR2 sequences are DFQATT and SNEGSKA (reference sequence). J was trimmed by 7 bases and V by 6 bases; bases with no gene match: 4. This CDR3 has 14 residues. The CDR3 here is CSAWTSGRGNEQFF. In nucleotides, the CDR3 is TGCAGTGCCTGGACTAGCGGGAGGGGGAATGAGCAGTTCTTC.

The sample holds a few counts of this clonotype. This sequence joins TRBV20-1 and TRBJ2-7; D unresolved. The germline V gene encodes CDR1 DFQATT and CDR2 SNEGSKA (reference sequence). This CDR3 comprises 11 residues. Trimming left V 7 bases short and J 7 bases short, with 14 bases between. CDR3 amino acids: CSGHPLREQYF. Here the CDR3 DNA reads TGCAGTGGACATCCTCTACGAGAGCAGTACTTC.

This clonotype was counted only a few times. J is TRBJ2-5 and V is TRBV27; 8 bases align to TRBD2. There are 15 residues in the CDR3. The germline V gene encodes CDR1 MNHEY and CDR2 SMNVEV (reference sequence). Trimming at V came to 6 bases and at J to 1 base, leaving 7 bases not matched to a gene. The CDR3 spells CASSLLRGGQETQYF. The CDR3 nucleotides are TGTGCCAGCAGCCTTCTCCGGGGGGGCCAAGAGACCCAGTACTTC.

This clonotype was detected only a few times. The chain recombines TRBV6-5 with TRBJ2-3; TRBD2 aligns across 13 bases. The CDR3 is made up of 19 amino acids. Trimming removed 0 bases from V and 4 bases from J; junction bases left unmatched: 10. CDR1 and CDR2 (germline): MNHEY, SVGAGI. The chain's CDR3 is CASSYSPPGLAGVPDTQYF. In DNA form, the CDR3 reads TGTGCCAGCAGTTACTCTCCCCCCGGACTAGCGGGAGTCCCAGATACGCAGTATTTT.

The V gene is TRBV11-3, the J gene TRBJ2-2, with D perhaps matching TRBD2 (6 bases). Per the germline V gene, CDR1 is SGHNT and CDR2 is YENEEA. The V and J ends lost 3 bases and 4 bases respectively, with 9 bases between them. The CDR3 is 14 residues long. The CDR3 coding sequence is TGTGCCAGCAGCTTCAAGGAGGGCACCGGGGAGCTGTTTTTT. Its protein product is CASSFKEGTGELFF.

In its sample, this clonotype was seen a few times. The J gene is TRBJ2-3, the V gene TRBV6-5; the D gene is possibly TRBD2 (6 bases). The CDR3 totals 15 residues. Germline CDR1 is MNHEY and CDR2 is SVGAGI. Trimming took 4 bases from V and 6 from J, leaving 17 bases between them. In DNA form, the CDR3 reads TGTGCCAGCAGTTGGGGGGACCAGTGGGCTGATACGCAGTATTTT. Translating it yields CASSWGDQWADTQYF.

The rearrangement uses TRBV19 and TRBJ2-1, with TRBD2 matching 12 bases. This CDR3 is 15 amino acids long. Germline CDR1 reads LNHDA; CDR2 reads SQIVND (reference sequence). Here the CDR3 reads CAVGMGLAGRGEQFF. The CDR3 bases are TGTGCGGTAGGGATGGGACTAGCGGGCCGCGGGGAGCAGTTCTTC.

The rearrangement joins TRBV7-2 to TRBJ2-2; TRBD2 might be the D (5 bases). V gave up 7 bases and J gave up 4 bases, with 13 bases separating them. The length of the CDR3 is 14 residues. The germline CDR1 and CDR2 sequences are SGHTA and FQGNSA. DNA of the CDR3: TGTGCCAGCAACCGCGCTGCGGGCACCGGGGAGCTGTTTTTT. This encodes CASNRAAGTGELFF.

The chain couples TRBV20-1 to TRBJ2-2; no definite D call. The germline V and J ends were trimmed by 6 bases and 6 bases, with 14 bases remaining between them. Germline-derived CDR1 and CDR2 are DFQATT and SNEGSKA (reference sequence). There are 13 residues in the CDR3. The chain's CDR3 is CSATGREPGELFF. The CDR3 DNA sequence: TGCAGTGCCACCGGACGAGAGCCCGGGGAGCTGTTTTTT.

This clonotype has just a few counts. This chain uses TRBV6-2 or TRBV6-3 with TRBJ2-5; D unresolved. Germline V gene sequence: CDR1 MNHEY, CDR2 SVGEGT. The V end was cut by 6 bases, the J end by 4 bases, with 12 bases between. The length of the CDR3 is 13 residues. The CDR3 region has the DNA TGTGCCAGCAGCGACCTCGGCGTAGAGACCCAGTACTTC. Amino acids: CASSDLGVETQYF.

The rearrangement uses TRBV18 and TRBJ2-2, with D perhaps TRBD2 (5 bases). The CDR3 totals 15 residues. Germline CDR1 KGHSH, CDR2 LQKENI. Trimming took 6 bases from V and 3 from J, leaving 14 bases between them. The CDR3: CASSPRGSDTGELFF. CDR3 bases: TGTGCCAGCTCCCCTAGAGGGTCGGACACCGGGGAGCTGTTTTTT.

This chain's CDR3 is CASSVSGISFMNTEAFF. CDR3 nucleotides: TGTGCCAGCAGTGTTTCGGGAATCAGTTTCATGAACACTGAAGCTTTCTTT. The chain employs TRBV2 and TRBJ1-1; D uncertain. This CDR3 is built from 17 residues. Trimming shortened V by 4 bases and J by 0 bases, and 18 bases separated the two germline ends. Germline lookup yields CDR1 SNHLY and CDR2 FYNNEI.

This clonotype came up many times. The chain joins TRBV5-1 to TRBJ2-3, with TRBD2 as a possible D gene (6 bases). CDR3 length: 16 residues. V was pared by 0 bases and J by 2 bases, with 13 bases between. Germline V gene lookup returns CDR1 SGHRS and CDR2 YFSETQ. CDR3 residues: CASSLGGDLYTDTQYF. The CDR3 bases are TGCGCCAGCAGCTTGGGGGGGGACCTCTACACAGATACGCAGTATTTT.

This clonotype was observed at least ten times. This chain connects TRBV15 to TRBJ1-1, with no clear D. The CDR3 contains 14 residues. With 3 bases removed from V and 0 bases from J, the gap between germline ends came to 8 bases. Per the germline V gene, CDR1 is LNHNV and CDR2 is YYDKDF (reference sequence). The CDR3 DNA reads TGTGCCACCAGCAGGGCAGTCATGAACACTGAAGCTTTCTTT. As protein: CATSRAVMNTEAFF.

This clonotype occurred many times. The chain has TRBV27 and TRBJ1-5; 10 bases are a match to TRBD1. The length of the CDR3 is 14 residues. J lost 5 bases, V lost 8 bases, and 6 bases had no gene match. Germline V CDR1 and CDR2: MNHEY, SMNVEV (reference sequence). The CDR3 bases are TGTGCCAGCCGCGACAGGGGGCTGGATCAGCCCCAGCATTTT. The encoded protein is CASRDRGLDQPQHF.

The table lists this clonotype with a few counts. The chain employs TRBV5-1 and TRBJ2-7, with TRBD2 as a possible D gene (6 bases). V was shortened by 0 bases and J by 5 bases, with 15 bases between the two germline ends. CDR1 SGHRS and CDR2 YFSETQ come from the germline V gene. The CDR3 is 15 residues long. The CDR3 bases are TGCGCCAGCAGCTTGGACGGGAGTGGGCAAGACGAGCAGTACTTC. It translates to CASSLDGSGQDEQYF. The full variable domain, rest sourced from reference TRBV5-1 and TRBJ2-7, is KAGVTQTPRYLIKTRGQQVTLSCSPISGHRSVSWYQQTPGQGLQFLFEYFSETQRNKGNFPGRFSGRQFSNSRSEMNVSTLELGDSALYLCASSLDGSGQDEQYFGPGTRLTVT.

The V and J genes are TRBV5-1 and TRBJ2-3; D possibly uses TRBD1 or TRBD2 (6 bases each). CDR1 is SGHRS, CDR2 YFSETQ, per germline. The CDR3 is made up of 11 amino acids. V lost 7 bases to trimming and J lost 10 bases, with 13 bases between them. The CDR3 coding sequence is TGCGCCAGCGGGGGGACATCGGCGCAGTATTTT. Its protein product is CASGGTSAQYF. Full variable domain (outside the CDR3, taken from reference TRBV5-1 and TRBJ2-3): KAGVTQTPRYLIKTRGQQVTLSCSPISGHRSVSWYQQTPGQGLQFLFEYFSETQRNKGNFPGRFSGRQFSNSRSEMNVSTLELGDSALYLCASGGTSAQYFGPGTRLTVL.

This clonotype was seen a handful of times. The chain is built from TRBV28 and TRBJ2-5; D is possibly TRBD1 (5 bases). The germline CDR1 and CDR2 sequences are MDHEN and SYDVKM. The CDR3 length is 14 residues. The V end was cut by 6 bases, the J end by 2 bases, with 13 bases between. CDR3 sequence: CASRPDSIQETQYF. In DNA, the CDR3 is TGTGCCAGCAGGCCTGACAGTATTCAAGAGACCCAGTACTTC.

V and J are TRBV29-1 and TRBJ2-6; D may correspond to TRBD1 or TRBD2 (5 bases each). Trimming shortened V by 6 bases and J by 2 bases, and 11 bases separated the two germline ends. CDR3 length: 14 amino acids. The germline gives CDR1 SQVTM, CDR2 ANQGSEA. The CDR3 DNA is TGCAGCGTGAATGAGGGGACTGGGGCCAACGTCCTGACTTTC. Protein sequence: CSVNEGTGANVLTF.

This clonotype was found many times. The chain has TRBV7-2 and TRBJ2-1, with 7 bases matching TRBD2. The CDR3 sequence is 13 residues long. Losses at the gene ends were 3 bases for V and 9 bases for J; bases not matched to a gene: 5. Germline-derived CDR1 and CDR2 are SGHTA and FQGNSA. The CDR3 DNA reads TGTGCCAGCAGCTTTAGACTAGCCGCTGAGCAGTTCTTC. Translation: CASSFRLAAEQFF.

This clonotype occurred many times. The genes are TRBV6-5 and TRBJ1-1; tentative D call: TRBD1 (6 bases). V was pared by 0 bases and J by 5 bases, with 16 bases between. Germline V CDR1 and CDR2: MNHEY, SVGAGI. CDR3 size: 16 residues. The CDR3 DNA reads as TGTGCCAGCAGTTACTCGATAGTTCGGGGGCAGACTGAAGCTTTCTTT. Translation: CASSYSIVRGQTEAFF.

This clonotype occurred many times. The chain uses TRBV29-1 and TRBJ2-5; D not certain. CDR3 size: 13 residues. Germline CDR1 SQVTM, CDR2 ANQGSEA. With 1 base removed from V and 2 bases from J, the gap between germline ends came to 8 bases. CDR3 bases: TGCAGCGTTGAAGTGACACCTCAAGAGACCCAGTACTTC. It specifies CSVEVTPQETQYF.

The rearrangement uses TRBV6-4 and TRBJ2-2; 9 bases are shared with TRBD1. The length of the CDR3 is 15 residues. The germline V gene has CDR1 MRHNA and CDR2 SNTAGT. Trimming removed 6 bases from V and 4 bases from J; junction bases left unmatched: 6. The CDR3 loop reads CASREQGAATGELFF. CDR3 in DNA: TGTGCCAGCAGGGAACAGGGGGCAGCCACCGGGGAGCTGTTTTTT.